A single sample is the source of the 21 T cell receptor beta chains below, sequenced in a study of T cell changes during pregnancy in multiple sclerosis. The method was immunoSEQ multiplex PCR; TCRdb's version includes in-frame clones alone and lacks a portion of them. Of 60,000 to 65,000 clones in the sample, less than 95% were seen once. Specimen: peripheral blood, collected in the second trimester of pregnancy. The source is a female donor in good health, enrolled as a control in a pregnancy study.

The CDR3 DNA follows: TGTGCCAGCAGTCAAGGGACAGGGGGCTACACCTTC. It translates to CASSQGTGGYTF. The chain is built from TRBV27 and TRBJ1-2, with TRBD1 matching 9 bases. The CDR3 totals 12 residues. The J segment lost 8 bases and the V segment lost 5 bases, leaving 3 bases of the junction unmatched. Germline values: CDR1 MNHEY, CDR2 SMNVEV (reference sequence).

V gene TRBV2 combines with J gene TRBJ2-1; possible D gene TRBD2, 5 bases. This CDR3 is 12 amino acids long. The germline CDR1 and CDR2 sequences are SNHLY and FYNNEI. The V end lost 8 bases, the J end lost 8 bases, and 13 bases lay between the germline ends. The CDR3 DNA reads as TGTGCCAGCGAAGGGCGGCGGGATGAGCAGTTCTTC. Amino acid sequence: CASEGRRDEQFF.

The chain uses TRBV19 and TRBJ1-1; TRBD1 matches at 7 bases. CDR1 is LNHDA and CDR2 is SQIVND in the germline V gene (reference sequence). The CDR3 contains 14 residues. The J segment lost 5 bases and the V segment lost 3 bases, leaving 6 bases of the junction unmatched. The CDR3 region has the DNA TGTGCCAGTAGTATCGCAGGGGGGCTGACTGAAGCTTTCTTT. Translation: CASSIAGGLTEAFF.

As DNA, the CDR3 is TGTGCCAGCAGTTCAAAGAGGAGTCCCTCTGGAAACACCATATATTTT. This translates into CASSSKRSPSGNTIYF. This chain links TRBV6-6 with TRBJ1-3; D unresolved. V was pared by 4 bases and J by 0 bases, with 13 bases between. This CDR3 region has 16 residues. The germline CDR1 and CDR2 sequences are MNHNY and SVGAGI (reference sequence).

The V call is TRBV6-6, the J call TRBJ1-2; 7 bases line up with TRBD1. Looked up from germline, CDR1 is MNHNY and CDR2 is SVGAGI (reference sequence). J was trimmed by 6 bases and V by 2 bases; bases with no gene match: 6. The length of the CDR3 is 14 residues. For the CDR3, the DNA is TGTGCCAGCAGTTACGACGGACAGGCCAATGGCTACACCTTC. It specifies CASSYDGQANGYTF.

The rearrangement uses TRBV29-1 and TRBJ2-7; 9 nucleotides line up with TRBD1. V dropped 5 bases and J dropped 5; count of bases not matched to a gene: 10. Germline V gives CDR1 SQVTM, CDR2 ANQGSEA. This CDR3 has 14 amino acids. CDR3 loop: CSVWTGASYHEQYF. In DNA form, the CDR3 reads TGCAGCGTTTGGACAGGGGCGTCATACCACGAGCAGTACTTC.

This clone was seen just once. Written as DNA, the CDR3 is TGTGCCTGGAGTGCCCCTTGGACTAGTTCGTACACAGATACGCAGTATTTT. Translation: CAWSAPWTSSYTDTQYF. The V and J genes are TRBV30 and TRBJ2-3; TRBD2 matches 7 bases. V trimming: 1 base; J trimming: 2 bases; junction bases outside the gene matches: 12. The CDR3 covers 17 residues. Per the germline V gene, CDR1 is GTSNPN and CDR2 is SVGIG (reference sequence).

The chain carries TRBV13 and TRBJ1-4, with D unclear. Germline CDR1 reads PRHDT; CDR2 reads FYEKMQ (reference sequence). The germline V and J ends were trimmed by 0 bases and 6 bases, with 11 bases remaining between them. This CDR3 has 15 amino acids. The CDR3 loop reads CASSLGFGGYEKLFF. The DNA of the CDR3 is TGTGCCAGCAGCTTAGGGTTCGGAGGTTATGAAAAACTGTTTTTT.

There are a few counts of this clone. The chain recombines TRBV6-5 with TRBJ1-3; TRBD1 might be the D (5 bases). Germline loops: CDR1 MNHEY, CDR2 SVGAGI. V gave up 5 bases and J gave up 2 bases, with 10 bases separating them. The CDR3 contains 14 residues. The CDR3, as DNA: TGTGCCAGCAGTCCTCGACAGCCTGGAAACACCATATATTTT. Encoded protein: CASSPRQPGNTIYF.

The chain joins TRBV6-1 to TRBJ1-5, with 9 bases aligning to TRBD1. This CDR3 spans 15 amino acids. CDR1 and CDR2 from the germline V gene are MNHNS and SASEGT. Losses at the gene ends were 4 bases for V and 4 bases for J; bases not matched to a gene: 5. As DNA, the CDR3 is TGTGCCAGCAGTGCCGGACAGGGGCAAAATCAGCCCCAGCATTTT. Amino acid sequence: CASSAGQGQNQPQHF.

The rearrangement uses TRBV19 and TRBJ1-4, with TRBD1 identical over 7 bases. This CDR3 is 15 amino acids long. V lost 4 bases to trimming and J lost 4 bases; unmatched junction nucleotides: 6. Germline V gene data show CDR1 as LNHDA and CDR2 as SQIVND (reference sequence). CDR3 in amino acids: CASSRSDRVNEKLFF. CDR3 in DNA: TGTGCCAGTAGTAGAAGCGACAGGGTTAATGAAAAACTGTTTTTT. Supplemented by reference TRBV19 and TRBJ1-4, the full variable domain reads DGGITQSPKYLFRKEGQNVTLSCEQNLNHDAMYWYRQDPGQGLRLIYYSQIVNDFQKGDIAEGYSVSREKKESFPLTVTSAQKNPTAFYLCASSRSDRVNEKLFFGSGTQLSVL.

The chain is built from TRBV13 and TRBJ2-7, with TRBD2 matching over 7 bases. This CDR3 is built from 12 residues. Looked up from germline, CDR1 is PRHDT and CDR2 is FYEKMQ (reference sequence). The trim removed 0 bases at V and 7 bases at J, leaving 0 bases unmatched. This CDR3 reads CASSLGGGEQYF. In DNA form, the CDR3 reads TGTGCCAGCAGCTTAGGGGGAGGGGAGCAGTACTTC.

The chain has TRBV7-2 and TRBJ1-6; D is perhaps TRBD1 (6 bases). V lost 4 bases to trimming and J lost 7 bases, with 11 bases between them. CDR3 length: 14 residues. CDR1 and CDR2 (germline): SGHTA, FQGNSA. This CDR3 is CASSSRGMNSPLHF. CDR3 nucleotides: TGTGCCAGCAGCTCCAGGGGTATGAATTCACCCCTCCACTTT.

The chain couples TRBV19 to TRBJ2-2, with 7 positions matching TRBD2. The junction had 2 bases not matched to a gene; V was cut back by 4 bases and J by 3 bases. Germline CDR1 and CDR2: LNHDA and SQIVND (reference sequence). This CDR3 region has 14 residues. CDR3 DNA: TGTGCCAGTAGTAGTCGGGGGGACACCGGGGAGCTGTTTTTT. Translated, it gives CASSSRGDTGELFF.

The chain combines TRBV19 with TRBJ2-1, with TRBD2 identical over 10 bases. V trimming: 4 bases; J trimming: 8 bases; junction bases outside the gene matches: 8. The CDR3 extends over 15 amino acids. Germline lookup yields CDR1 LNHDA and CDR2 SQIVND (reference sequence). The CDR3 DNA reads TGTGCCAGTAGTAGAGCGGGAGGGTCTGGTCATGAGCAGTTCTTC. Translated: CASSRAGGSGHEQFF.

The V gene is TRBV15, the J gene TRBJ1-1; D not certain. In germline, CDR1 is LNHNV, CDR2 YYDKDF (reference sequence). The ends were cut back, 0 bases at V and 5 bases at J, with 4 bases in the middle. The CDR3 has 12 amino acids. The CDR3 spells CATSRDRTEAFF. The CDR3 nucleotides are TGTGCCACCAGCAGAGATCGTACTGAAGCTTTCTTT.

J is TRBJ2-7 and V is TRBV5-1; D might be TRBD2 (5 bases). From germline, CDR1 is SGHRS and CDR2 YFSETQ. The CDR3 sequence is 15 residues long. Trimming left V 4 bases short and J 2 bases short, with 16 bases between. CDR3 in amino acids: CASSGTNLGAYEQYF. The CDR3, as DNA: TGCGCCAGCAGCGGTACAAATCTCGGGGCCTACGAGCAGTACTTC.

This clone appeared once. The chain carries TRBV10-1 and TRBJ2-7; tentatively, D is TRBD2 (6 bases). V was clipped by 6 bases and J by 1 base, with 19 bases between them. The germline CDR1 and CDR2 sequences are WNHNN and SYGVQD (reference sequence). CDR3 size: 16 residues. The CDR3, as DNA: TGCGCCAGCAGGGGGGGATGCAGGGAGGTATCCTACGAGCAGTACTTC. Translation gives CASRGGCREVSYEQYF.

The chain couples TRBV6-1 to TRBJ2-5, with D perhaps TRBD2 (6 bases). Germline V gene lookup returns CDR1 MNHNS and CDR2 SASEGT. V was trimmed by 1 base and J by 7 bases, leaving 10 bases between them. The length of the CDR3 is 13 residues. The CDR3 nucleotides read TGTGCCAGCAGTGAAGTGCGGGGCGGGACCCAGTACTTC. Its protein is CASSEVRGGTQYF.

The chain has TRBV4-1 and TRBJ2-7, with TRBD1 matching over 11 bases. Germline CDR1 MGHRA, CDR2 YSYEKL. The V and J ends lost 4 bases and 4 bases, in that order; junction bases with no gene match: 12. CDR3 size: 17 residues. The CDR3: CASSPSGQGAIRYEQYF. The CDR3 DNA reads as TGCGCCAGCAGCCCGTCCGGACAGGGGGCTATTCGGTACGAGCAGTACTTC.

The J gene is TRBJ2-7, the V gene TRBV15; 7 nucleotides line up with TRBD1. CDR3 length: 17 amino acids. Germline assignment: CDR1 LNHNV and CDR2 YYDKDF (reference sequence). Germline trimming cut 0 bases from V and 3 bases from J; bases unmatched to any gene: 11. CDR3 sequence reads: CATSRELTGAGLYEQYF. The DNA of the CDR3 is TGTGCCACCAGCAGAGAATTAACAGGGGCGGGTCTCTACGAGCAGTACTTC.